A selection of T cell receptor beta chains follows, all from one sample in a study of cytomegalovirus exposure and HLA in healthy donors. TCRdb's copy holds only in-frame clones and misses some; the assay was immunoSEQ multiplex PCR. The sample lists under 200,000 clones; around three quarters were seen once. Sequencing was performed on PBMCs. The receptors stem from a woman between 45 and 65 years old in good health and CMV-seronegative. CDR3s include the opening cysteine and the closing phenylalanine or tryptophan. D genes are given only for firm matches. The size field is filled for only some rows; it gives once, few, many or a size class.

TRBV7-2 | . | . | CASTTSSGNTIYF
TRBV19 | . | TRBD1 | CASSILGTGNTEAFF
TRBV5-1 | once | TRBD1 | CASRSTGTGGFYEQFF
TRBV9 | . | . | CASSVGRGNTEAFF
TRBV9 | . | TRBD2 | CASSADGGRAHNEQFF
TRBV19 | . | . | CASSIDGVSTDTQYF
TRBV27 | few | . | CSAWEQETQYF
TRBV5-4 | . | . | CASSLGIAYSYEQYF
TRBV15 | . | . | CATSRDPEEDGEKLFF
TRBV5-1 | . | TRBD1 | CASSLGGTGSGANVLTF
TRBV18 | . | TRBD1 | CASSHSRGQGPAEQYF
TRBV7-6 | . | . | CASSLERGSEAFF
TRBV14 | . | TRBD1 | CASSPRTGDGYTF
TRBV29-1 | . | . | CSVQRSGGDTGELFF
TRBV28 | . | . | CASTYGGRSYYGYTF
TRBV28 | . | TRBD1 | CASSGTGNNQPQHF
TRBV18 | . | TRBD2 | CASSPPVLAVYNEQFF
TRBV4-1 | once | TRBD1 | CASSQDRTGAYEQYF
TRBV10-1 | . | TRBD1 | CASSEGTGEQYF
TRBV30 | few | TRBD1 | CASIPGQGYGYTF
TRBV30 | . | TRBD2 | CAWSGGVTQYF
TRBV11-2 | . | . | CASSLDFPAGQGEAFF
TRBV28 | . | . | CASNPPTSPYEQYF
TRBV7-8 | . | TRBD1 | CASSLRTGAGSPLHF
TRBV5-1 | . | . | CASSLGAGLVTGELFF
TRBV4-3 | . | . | CASSRSIANNEQFF
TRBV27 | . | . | CATRPGITYNEQFF
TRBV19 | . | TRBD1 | CASSIETGALGYTF
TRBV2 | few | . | CASRATAGIEFQGYEQYF
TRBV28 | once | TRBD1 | CASSYKGQGLSGYTF
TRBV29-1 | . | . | CSVTGPSAWTEAFF
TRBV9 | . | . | CASSANPRQFPPDAGELFF
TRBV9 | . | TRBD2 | CASSFTAWGAGTQETQYF
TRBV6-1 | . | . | CASRDTLTDTQYF
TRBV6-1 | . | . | CATRTGGTNTEAFF
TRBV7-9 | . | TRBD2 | CASSIVSGRVYEQYF
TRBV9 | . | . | CASSPRPGTLGNTIYF
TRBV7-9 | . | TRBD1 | CASSSSFQGESGNTIYF
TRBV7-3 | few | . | CASSLLPGATTVDGYTF
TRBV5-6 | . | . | CASSLRTTVSYNEQFF